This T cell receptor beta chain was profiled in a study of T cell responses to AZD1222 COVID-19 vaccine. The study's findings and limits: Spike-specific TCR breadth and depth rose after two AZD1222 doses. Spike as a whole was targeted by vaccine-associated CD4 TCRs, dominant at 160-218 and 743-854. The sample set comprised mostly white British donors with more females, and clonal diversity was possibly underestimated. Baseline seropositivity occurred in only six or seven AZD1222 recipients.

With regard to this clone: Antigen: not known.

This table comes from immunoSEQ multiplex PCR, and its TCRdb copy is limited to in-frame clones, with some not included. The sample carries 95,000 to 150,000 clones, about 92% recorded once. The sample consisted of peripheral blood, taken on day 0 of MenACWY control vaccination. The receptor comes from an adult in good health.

CDR3 sequence (DNA): TGTGCCAGCAGCCGCCGCGACAGCGCGATATACGAGCAGTACGTC. Its protein is CASSRRDSAIYEQYV. The gene calls are TRBV28 and TRBJ2-7, with TRBD1 as a possible D gene (5 bases). Germline V gene data show CDR1 as MDHEN and CDR2 as SYDVKM. With 6 bases removed from V and 4 bases from J, the gap between germline ends came to 19 bases. This CDR3 is 15 amino acids long.